The present entry profiles one T cell receptor (beta chain) with its context. Its antigen remains unidentified. This CDR3 contains 14 residues. From germline, CDR1 is LNHDA and CDR2 SQIVND (reference sequence). V was clipped by 3 bases and J by 2 bases, with 9 bases between them. The data were taken from a study of T cell repertoires in cytomegalovirus infection. Study-wide background: Both CMV infection and a matching HLA type were indicated by public TCR beta signatures.

TCRdb analysed the reads with MiXCR anew, one entry per CDR3 protein. Among approximately 400,000 distinct CDR3 sequences listed, approximately 30% were seen once. Study-wide results and caveats: Frequencies of public TCR beta families were cumulated, and this identified carriers of CMV plus the relevant HLA.

The sequence derives from a human donor in good health (CMV status not recorded). Some clones in this sample may be carry-over from other donors' samples. Sequences were obtained from PBMCs. This chain links TRBV19 with TRBJ2-3; D perhaps matches TRBD2 (6 bases). The CDR3 DNA follows: TGTGCCAGTAGTATCGCGGGGCACACAGATACGCAGTATTTT. Translation gives CASSIAGHTDTQYF. The complete variable domain, with remaining parts taken from reference TRBV19 and TRBJ2-3, reads DGGITQSPKYLFRKEGQNVTLSCEQNLNHDAMYWYRQDPGQGLRLIYYSQIVNDFQKGDIAEGYSVSREKKESFPLTVTSAQKNPTAFYLCASSIAGHTDTQYFGPGTRLTVL.